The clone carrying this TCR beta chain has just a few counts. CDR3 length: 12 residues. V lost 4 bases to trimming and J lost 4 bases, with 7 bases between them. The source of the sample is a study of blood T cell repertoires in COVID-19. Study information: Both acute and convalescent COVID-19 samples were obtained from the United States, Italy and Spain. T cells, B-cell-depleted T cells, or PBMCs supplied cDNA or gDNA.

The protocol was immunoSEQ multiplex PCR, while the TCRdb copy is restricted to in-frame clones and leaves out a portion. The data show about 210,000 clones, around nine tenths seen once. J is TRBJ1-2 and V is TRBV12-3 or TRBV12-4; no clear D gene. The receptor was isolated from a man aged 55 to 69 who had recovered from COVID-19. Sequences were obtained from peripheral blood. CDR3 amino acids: CASSSSSYGYTF. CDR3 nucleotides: TGTGCCAGCAGTTCGAGCTCCTATGGCTACACCTTC.